This TCR beta chain was identified during a study of control samples from healthy donors and cancer patients. The table came from immunoSEQ multiplex PCR; TCRdb's copy has only in-frame clones and leaves some out. The profile shows about 120,000 clones, around 88% of them singletons. CDR1 and CDR2 from the germline V gene are SQVTM and ANQGSEA. With 6 bases clipped from V and 4 bases from J, the junction kept 10 bases outside the gene matches. This CDR3 has 16 residues. The J gene is TRBJ2-2, the V gene TRBV29-1; 11 nucleotides align to TRBD1. The source is a man between 40 and 49 years old in good health. Sequenced input: blood. CDR3 coding DNA: TGCAGCGTCTGGGACAGGGGGGTAATTAGCACCGGGGAGCTGTTTTTT. Protein sequence: CSVWDRGVISTGELFF.